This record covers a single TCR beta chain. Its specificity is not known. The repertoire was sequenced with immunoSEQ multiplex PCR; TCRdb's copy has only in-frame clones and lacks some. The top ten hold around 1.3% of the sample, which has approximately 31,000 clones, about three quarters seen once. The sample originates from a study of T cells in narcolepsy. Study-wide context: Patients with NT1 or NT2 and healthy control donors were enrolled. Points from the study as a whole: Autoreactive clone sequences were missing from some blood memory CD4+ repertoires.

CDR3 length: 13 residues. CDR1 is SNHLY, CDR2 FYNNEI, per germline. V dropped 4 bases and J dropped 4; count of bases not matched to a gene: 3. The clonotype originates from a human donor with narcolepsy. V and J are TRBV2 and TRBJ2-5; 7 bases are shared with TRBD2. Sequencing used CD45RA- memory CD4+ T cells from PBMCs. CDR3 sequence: CASSGAGAETQYF. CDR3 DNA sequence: TGTGCCAGCAGTGGGGCGGGAGCAGAGACCCAGTACTTC. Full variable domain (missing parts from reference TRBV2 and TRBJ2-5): EPEVTQTPSHQVTQMGQEVILRCVPISNHLYFYWYRQILGQKVEFLVSFYNNEISEKSEIFDDQFSVERPDGSNFTLKIRSTKLEDSAMYFCASSGAGAETQYFGPGTRLLVL.